This T cell receptor beta chain is from a study of identical twins' blood T cells (dated by TCRdb to about 2013). About the study as a whole: The approximately twelve libraries, six for the alpha chain and six for the beta chain, yielded 50 million or so Illumina reads in total. To assess how genetics influences repertoire formation, the study used next-generation sequencing to compare the TCR alpha and beta chain repertoires of three pairs of monozygous twins.

This clonotype was counted ten times or more. There is no known antigen for this receptor. Base quality data are lacking; no much larger clone is found one base away. Donors were six healthy women forming three monozygous twin pairs. All three twin pairs had been raised together and were thought likely to have encountered the same vaccines and infectious agents. TCR cDNA libraries were prepared from RNA that had been isolated from peripheral blood mononuclear cells. Measured from the cysteine to the phenylalanine, the CDR3 is 17 residues long. Here the CDR3 DNA is all that survives: 51 bases in frame from base 1. Trimming takes 0 bases off V and 0 bases off J; junction bases not matched to a gene: 6. Taken from the germline V gene (reference sequence), the CDR1 and CDR2 loops are DFQATT and SNEGSKA. Paper-wide results and their limitations: V gene usage was reported to be markedly more similar within twin pairs than between unrelated donors, even among non-selected out-of-frame TCRbeta clonotypes. The number of CDR3 clonotypes shared between two donors was mainly determined by the product of the cloneset sizes of the two donors, and no clear deviation from this trend was shown by twins. Looking at the most abundant TCRbeta clonotypes, every donor had more CDR3 sequences in common with her twin than with unrelated donors. Environmental influences could not be excluded as an explanation for twin similarity, since twins were reared together. The study stated that the proposed role of the TCRalpha J segment in MHC recognition during thymic selection needs to be validated by independent studies.

Libraries were prepared through 5' RACE. Reads for this sample came from an Illumina Genome Analyzer IIx. To prepare the RNA-based TCR cDNA libraries, a previously described protocol was followed, with several modifications. To prevent cross-contamination, sample-specific barcodes were added to both ends of each TCR cDNA library during cDNA synthesis and amplification. Per the source publication's procedure: Each library contained 2.2 to 3.6 million CDR3-containing reads, and somewhere between about 95,000 and nearly 550,000 clonotypes were identified for each individual. Reads with improper barcode index combinations were discarded, after which clonesets were built for each library with the MiTCR software. While assembling CDR3 clonotypes, MiTCR corrected PCR and sequencing errors and either filtered or rescued low-quality reads. Artificial out-of-frame clonotypes were mapped to in-frame sequences, with one indel allowed in the CDR3, and then removed. V and J gene usage similarity between donors was measured as Jensen-Shannon divergence divided by mean entropy. The public reads were run again by TCRdb, first through fastp at Q25 and then through MiXCR, and only productive beta chains were kept. Rows with one shared CDR3 protein collapse into an entry with the most common genes and DNA. These V and J calls originate from TCRdb's pipeline instead of the authors' own analysis. In all, the sample holds hundreds of thousands of distinct CDR3 sequences, and more than 25% of those were seen once. Around 5.6% of the sample belongs to the ten largest clones.

The clonotype was recovered from a woman between 18 and 55 years old in good health. The V and J segments used are TRBV20-1 and TRBJ2-2; the central 8 bases match TRBD2. Sequencing was performed on PBMCs. In nucleotide form, the sequence is TGCAGTGCTAGAGATTTAACTAGCGGATCGAACACCGGGGAGCTGTTTTTT. The encoded protein is CSARDLTSGSNTGELFF.